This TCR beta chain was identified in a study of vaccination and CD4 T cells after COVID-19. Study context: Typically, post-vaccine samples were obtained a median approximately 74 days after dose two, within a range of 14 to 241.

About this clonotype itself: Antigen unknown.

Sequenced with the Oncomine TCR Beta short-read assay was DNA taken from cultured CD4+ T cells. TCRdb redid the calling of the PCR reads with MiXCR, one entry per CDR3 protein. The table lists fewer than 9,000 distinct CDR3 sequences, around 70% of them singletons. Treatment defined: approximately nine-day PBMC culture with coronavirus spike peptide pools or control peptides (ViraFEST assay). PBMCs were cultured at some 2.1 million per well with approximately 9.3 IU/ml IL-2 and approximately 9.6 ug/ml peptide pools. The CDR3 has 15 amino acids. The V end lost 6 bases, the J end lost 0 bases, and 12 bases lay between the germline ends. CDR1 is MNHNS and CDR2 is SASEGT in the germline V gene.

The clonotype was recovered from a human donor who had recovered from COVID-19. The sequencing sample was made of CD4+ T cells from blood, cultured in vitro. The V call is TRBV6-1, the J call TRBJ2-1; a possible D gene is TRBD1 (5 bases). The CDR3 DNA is TGTGCCAGCAGAGAGACAGATAGCTCCTACAATGAGCAGTTCTTC. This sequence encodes CASRETDSSYNEQFF.